These 2 T cell receptor beta chains were all obtained from the same sample, sequenced in a study of human T cells and chemical hapten exposure (dated by TCRdb to about 2021). Libraries were built with RACE. TCRdb lists the instrument as NextSeq 500. TCRdb took the public reads, trimmed them with fastp at Q25, ran MiXCR for clone calling and kept in-frame beta chains. Rows are combined by CDR3 protein, so each entry shows the most common genes and DNA. A total of about 160,000 distinct CDR3 sequences appear in this sample, 25% to 30% of them only once. Jointly, the top ten make up 2.1% of the sample. The time point label of this sample denotes: patch test 3, about 24 weeks after DPC sensitization. According to the study, the label for this sample's treatment or condition signals: therapeutic diphenylcyclopropenone sensitization with weekly scalp DPC. The starting material was whole blood, obtained in connection with sensitization to the hapten diphenylcyclopropenone (DPC). These receptors were obtained from a young woman with alopecia areata. Some clones in this sample may be carry-over from other donors' samples.

The chain recombines TRBV20-1 with TRBJ2-7, with 7 bases fitting TRBD2. This CDR3 is built from 15 residues. CDR1 is DFQATT, CDR2 SNEGSKA, per germline (reference sequence). V shed 1 base, J shed 4 bases, and the junction held 10 bases outside the gene matches. CDR3 in DNA: TGCAGTGCTAGAGGTGGGGGTAGCGGGTTGTACGAGCAGTACTTC. Amino acid sequence: CSARGGGSGLYEQYF.

This clonotype was seen a handful of times. The rearrangement links TRBV4-1 to TRBJ1-1; no firm D call. With 4 bases removed from V and 6 bases from J, the gap between germline ends came to 6 bases. Germline assignment: CDR1 MGHRA and CDR2 YSYEKL. The CDR3 contains 11 residues. Here the CDR3 reads CASSPGSEAFF. In DNA form, the CDR3 reads TGCGCCAGCAGCCCGGGGTCTGAAGCTTTCTTT.